Each of the 15 T cell receptor beta chains below was sequenced from the same sample in a study of blood T cell repertoires in COVID-19. Only in-frame clones appear in the TCRdb table, and some are missing; sequencing was by immunoSEQ multiplex PCR. The data hold some 140,000 clones, with roughly 82% observed a single time. The sample taken for sequencing was peripheral blood. All receptors derive from a man older than 75 with acute or convalescent COVID-19.

This clone was seen many times. The genes are TRBV27 and TRBJ2-7; 11 nucleotides align to TRBD2. From germline, CDR1 is MNHEY and CDR2 SMNVEV (reference sequence). The length of the CDR3 is 14 residues. Germline trimming cut 9 bases from V and 3 bases from J; bases unmatched to any gene: 7. CDR3 sequence reads: CASQNSGGVYEQYF. The CDR3 DNA is TGTGCCAGTCAGAATAGCGGGGGGGTCTACGAGCAGTACTTC.

A few counts support this clone. This chain joins TRBV27 and TRBJ1-2; 7 bases are shared with TRBD1. V was pared by 2 bases and J by 4 bases, with 7 bases of the junction left unmatched. Per germline, CDR1 MNHEY and CDR2 SMNVEV (reference sequence). The CDR3 extends over 15 amino acids. The CDR3 sequence: CASSLRSGGPYGYTF. CDR3 DNA: TGTGCCAGCAGTTTACGGTCAGGGGGTCCCTATGGCTACACCTTC.

The V gene is TRBV7-8, the J gene TRBJ2-5, with 16 bases lining up with TRBD2. With 4 bases clipped from V and 2 bases from J, the junction kept 1 base outside the gene matches. The V gene's germline CDR1 is SGHVS and CDR2 FQNEAQ. This CDR3 region has 16 residues. CDR3 DNA sequence: TGTGCCAGCAGCTCGGGACTAGCGGGGGGGCAAGAGACCCAGTACTTC. It translates to CASSSGLAGGQETQYF.

The rearrangement joins TRBV28 to TRBJ2-2, with a possible D match to TRBD2 (6 bases). In germline, CDR1 is MDHEN, CDR2 SYDVKM. The CDR3 is 13 residues long. Trimming pared 8 bases from V and 4 bases from J, leaving 11 bases between. CDR3: CASGGASTGELFF. In DNA, the CDR3 is TGTGCCAGCGGAGGGGCGAGCACCGGGGAGCTGTTTTTT.

V and J are TRBV7-6 and TRBJ2-1; 9 nucleotides line up with TRBD1. This CDR3 has 18 residues. The germline gives CDR1 SGHVS, CDR2 FNYEAQ. With V trimmed by 1 base and J by 6 bases, 13 bases remained unmatched. The CDR3 sequence: CASSLVGMGTGIGNEQFF. CDR3 DNA: TGTGCCAGCAGCTTAGTGGGTATGGGGACAGGGATTGGCAATGAGCAGTTCTTC. Based on the CDR3 plus reference TRBV7-6 and TRBJ2-1, the full variable domain is GAGVSQSPRYKVTKRGQDVALRCDPISGHVSLYWYRQALGQGPEFLTYFNYEAQQDKSGLPNDRFSAERPEGSISTLTIQRTEQRDSAMYRCASSLVGMGTGIGNEQFFGPGTRLTVL.

This clone has a handful of counts. V and J are TRBV11-2 and TRBJ2-2; TRBD2 is a possible D gene (5 bases). Germline V gene lookup returns CDR1 SGHAT and CDR2 FQNNGV. This CDR3 has 14 residues. The V end lost 5 bases, the J end lost 5 bases, and 12 bases lay between the germline ends. The CDR3 sequence is CASSQTRRTGELFF. CDR3 DNA: TGTGCCAGCAGCCAAACCAGGAGGACCGGGGAGCTGTTTTTT.

V gene TRBV28 combines with J gene TRBJ2-7; perhaps TRBD2 as D (6 bases). The CDR3 is made up of 16 amino acids. Germline V gene lookup returns CDR1 MDHEN and CDR2 SYDVKM. The V end was cut by 5 bases, the J end by 1 base, with 18 bases between. The CDR3 bases are TGTGCCAGCAGTCCCTGGTTGTCAGGAGGGTCCTACGAGCAGTACTTC. This codes for CASSPWLSGGSYEQYF.

The rearrangement uses TRBV11-3 and TRBJ2-2; D may be TRBD2 (5 bases). Trimming took 5 bases from V and 0 from J, leaving 10 bases between them. CDR1 is SGHNT and CDR2 is YENEEA in the germline V gene. This CDR3 is built from 15 residues. CDR3 bases: TGTGCCAGCAGCACGGGATTTTCGAACACCGGGGAGCTGTTTTTT. It codes for CASSTGFSNTGELFF.

J is TRBJ1-4 and V is TRBV6-5; perhaps TRBD1 as D (5 bases). Looked up from germline, CDR1 is MNHEY and CDR2 is SVGAGI. V gave up 4 bases and J gave up 5 bases, with 17 bases separating them. The CDR3 covers 16 residues. CDR3 DNA sequence: TGTGCCAGCAGTTCATGGGGGGGGGTCCAAAATGAAAAACTGTTTTTT. It is translated as CASSSWGGVQNEKLFF.

This chain connects TRBV9 to TRBJ1-5, with D tentatively TRBD1 (6 bases). The CDR3 has 15 residues. Trimming shortened V by 4 bases and J by 5 bases, and 16 bases separated the two germline ends. Germline V gene data show CDR1 as SGDLS and CDR2 as YYNGEE. In DNA form, the CDR3 reads TGTGCCAGCAGCCCAAGGTGGGGGCGCGATCAGCCCCAGCATTTT. Its translation: CASSPRWGRDQPQHF.

The chain joins TRBV7-3 to TRBJ2-3, with a tentative D call TRBD2 (7 bases). Germline values: CDR1 SGHTA, CDR2 FQGTGA. Trimming shortened V by 2 bases and J by 5 bases, and 11 bases separated the two germline ends. The CDR3 loop spans 14 amino acids. The CDR3 spells CASSLGGAIDTQYF. Written as DNA, the CDR3 is TGTGCCAGCAGCTTAGGGGGGGCCATAGATACGCAGTATTTT.

The chain joins TRBV28 to TRBJ2-3; weak D call: TRBD2 (6 bases). Germline lookup yields CDR1 MDHEN and CDR2 SYDVKM. The ends were cut back, 5 bases at V and 0 bases at J, with 9 bases in the middle. The length of the CDR3 is 14 residues. CDR3 nucleotides: TGTGCCAGCAGTCGCCGGGGGAGCACAGATACGCAGTATTTT. This encodes CASSRRGSTDTQYF.

This clone has more than one count but fewer than ten. The chain uses TRBV7-3 and TRBJ1-6; D might be TRBD1 (5 bases). The germline V gene encodes CDR1 SGHTA and CDR2 FQGTGA. The CDR3 length is 15 residues. With 4 bases removed from V and 7 bases from J, the gap between germline ends came to 14 bases. CDR3 in amino acids: CASSSQPGDNSPLHF. DNA for the CDR3: TGTGCCAGCAGCTCACAACCGGGGGACAATTCACCCCTCCACTTT.

In its sample, this clone was seen a few times. This chain links TRBV3-1 (or the pseudogene TRBV3-2) with TRBJ2-7; D is possibly TRBD1 (5 bases). The CDR3 length is 15 residues. Deletions cut 0 bases from V and 5 bases from J, with 14 bases between. Germline assignment: CDR1 LGHDT and CDR2 YNNKEL (reference sequence). The CDR3 DNA sequence: TGTGCCAGCAGCCAAGACGGTCGCAGGGATAACGAGCAGTACTTC. Protein product: CASSQDGRRDNEQYF.

In this sample, this clone turned up a few times. The chain has TRBV6-5 and TRBJ1-2; D call uncertain. V was trimmed by 6 bases and J by 7 bases, leaving 6 bases between them. From germline, CDR1 is MNHEY and CDR2 SVGAGI. The CDR3 is 10 amino acids. CDR3 in DNA: TGTGCCAGCAGCCTCCTTGGCTACACCTTC. Translated, it gives CASSLLGYTF.